The 2 T cell receptor beta chains listed next were all sequenced from one sample in a study of long-term antiretroviral therapy in people with HIV. Survey-level resolution applied to immunoSEQ assay v3.0. The data were produced by immunoSEQ multiplex PCR, yet TCRdb's version contains in-frame clones alone and is incomplete. The table has about 14,000 clones, 80% seen once. Source: unsorted PBMCs, taken 3.2 years before starting antiretroviral therapy. Source of these receptors: a middle-aged man with HIV.

CDR3 residues: CASSEPRSDYEQYF. CDR3 nucleotides: TGTGCCAGCAGTGAACCGAGGTCGGACTACGAGCAGTACTTC. The chain recombines TRBV6-1 with TRBJ2-7; D is unresolved. V lost 2 bases and J lost 3, with 11 bases in between. The V gene's germline CDR1 is MNHNS and CDR2 SASEGT. The CDR3 extends over 14 amino acids.

The chain carries TRBV27 and TRBJ2-2; D uncertain. The CDR3 consists of 15 residues. Looked up from germline, CDR1 is MNHEY and CDR2 is SMNVEV (reference sequence). V shed 7 bases and J shed 2 bases, with 14 bases lying between them. The CDR3: CASNPRSPNTGELFF. In nucleotides, the CDR3 is TGTGCCAGCAACCCCAGATCCCCCAACACCGGGGAGCTGTTTTTT.